One T cell receptor (beta chain) is described in this entry. This clonotype was seen at least ten times. What this receptor recognizes is not known. Per-base quality was not reported, and no clone a single base away is much larger than it. Library preparation employed 5' RACE. TCRdb records NextSeq 500 as the sequencer. Unique molecular identifiers were attached to individual cDNA molecules in the TCR library protocol so that sequencing error and PCR bias could be corrected. Sequencing covered both TCR alpha and beta chains, and within each sample the abundances of alpha and beta sequences were tightly co-correlated. On the study's bioinformatics: Decombinator V4 was used to perform V gene, J gene and CDR3 annotation of TCR sequences. Expanded TCRs were defined as changing significantly between any two time points under a Poisson model with p below 0.0001. Abundances of TCRs were expressed as counts per million after normalisation to the total number of TCRs sequenced in each sample. A search of VDJdb, accessed on 1 November 2021, was run for TCRs annotated to CMV, EBV and SARS-CoV-2, with TCRs annotated for multiple antigens excluded. TCRdb took the public reads, trimmed them with fastp at Q25, ran MiXCR for clone calling and kept in-frame beta chains. Here each entry gathers all rows of one CDR3 protein and keeps the most common genes and DNA. The V and J calls and clone size come from TCRdb's table, not from the authors' own analysis. This sample comprises about 60,000 distinct CDR3 sequences, around 5.2% of them detected only once. The ten biggest clones cover roughly 7.1% of the sample.

The source of the sample is a study of early T cells in non-severe SARS-CoV-2 infection (dated by TCRdb to 2020 to 2023). Background on the whole study: TCR sequencing used bulk RNA from unsorted whole blood, so alpha and beta chains could not be paired. Findings and caveats that apply to the study as a whole: VDJdb matching was skewed toward anti-spike CD8 responses, so virus-specific expansions were likely underestimated and private and CD4 specificities were missed.

This was a case-control study nested in a cohort of healthcare workers in London, UK, who had nasopharyngeal swab PCR tests and blood samples taken every week. Between 23 and 31 March 2020, the week of the UK lockdown, healthcare workers were enrolled and then followed up weekly for as long as 16 weeks. The source is an adult who was a healthcare worker with PCR-confirmed SARS-CoV-2 infection or an uninfected control (not recorded which). Sequencing was done on a sample of whole blood.

In nucleotide form, the sequence is TGTGCCAGCTTTAAATCCCGGACGGTGACTAACTATGGCTACACCTTC. Its product reads: CASFKSRTVTNYGYTF. The chain links TRBV6-1 with TRBJ1-2; the D gene is unclear. V is clipped by 8 bases and J by 0 bases, and the sequence between their germline boundaries is 19 bases long. Measured from the cysteine to the phenylalanine, the CDR3 is 16 residues long. The only DNA kept is the CDR3, 48 bases in frame from the first base. The germline V gene provides CDR1 MNHNS and CDR2 SASEGT.